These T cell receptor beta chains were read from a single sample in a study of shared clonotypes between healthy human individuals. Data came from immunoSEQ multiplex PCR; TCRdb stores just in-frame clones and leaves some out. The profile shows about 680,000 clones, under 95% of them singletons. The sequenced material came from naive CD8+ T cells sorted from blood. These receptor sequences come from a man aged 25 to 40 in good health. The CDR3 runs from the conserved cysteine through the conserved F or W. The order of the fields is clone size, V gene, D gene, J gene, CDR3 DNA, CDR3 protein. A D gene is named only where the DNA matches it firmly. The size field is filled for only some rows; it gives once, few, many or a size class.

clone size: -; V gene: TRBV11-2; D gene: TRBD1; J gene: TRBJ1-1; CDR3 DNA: TGTGCCAGCAGGGTTGATGGGACAGGGCTTTTGTACACTGAAGCTTTCTTT; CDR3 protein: CASRVDGTGLLYTEAFF
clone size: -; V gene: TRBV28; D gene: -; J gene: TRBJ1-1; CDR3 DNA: TGTGCCAGCAGCCTCTCCGGTGGGAGCACTGAAGCTTTCTTT; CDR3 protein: CASSLSGGSTEAFF
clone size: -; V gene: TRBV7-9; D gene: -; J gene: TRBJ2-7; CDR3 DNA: TGTGCCAGCAGCTCAGCGGAAGAGTACGAGCAGTACTTC; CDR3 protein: CASSSAEEYEQYF
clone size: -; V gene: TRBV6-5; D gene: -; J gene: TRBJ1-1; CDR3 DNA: TGTGCCAGCAACCAGGGTTGGGGCACTGAAGCTTTCTTT; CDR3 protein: CASNQGWGTEAFF
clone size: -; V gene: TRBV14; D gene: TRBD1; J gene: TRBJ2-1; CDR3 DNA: TGTGCCAGCAGCCGAATGACAGGGGGCGATGAGCAGTTCTTC; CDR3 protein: CASSRMTGGDEQFF
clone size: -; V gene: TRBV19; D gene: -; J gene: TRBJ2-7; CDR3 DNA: TGTGCCAGTAGTTCCTTCTCGGGGGCCTACGAGCAGTACTTC; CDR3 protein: CASSSFSGAYEQYF
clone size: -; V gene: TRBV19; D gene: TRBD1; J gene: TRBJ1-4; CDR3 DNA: TGTGCCAGTACCGGGACAGAAGAAGAAAAACTGTTTTTT; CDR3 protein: CASTGTEEEKLFF
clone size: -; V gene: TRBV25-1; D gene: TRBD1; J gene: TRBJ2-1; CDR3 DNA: TGTGCCACCAGAAAGGACAGGGGGGCTTTAGGGGAGCAGTTCTTC; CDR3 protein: CATRKDRGALGEQFF
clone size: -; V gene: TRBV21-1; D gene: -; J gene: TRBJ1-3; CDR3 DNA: TGTGCCAGCAGCTCTCCGATGGGGCCGTCGGGTGGAAACACCATATATTTT; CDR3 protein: CASSSPMGPSGGNTIYF
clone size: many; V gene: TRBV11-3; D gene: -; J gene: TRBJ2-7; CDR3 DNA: TGTGCCAGCAGCTGGACGGGAAGCTACGAGCAGTACTTC; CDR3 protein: CASSWTGSYEQYF
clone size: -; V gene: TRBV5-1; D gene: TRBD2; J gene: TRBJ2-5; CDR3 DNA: TGCGCCAGCAGCTCATGGGTAGCGGGGACCCAAGAGACCCAGTACTTC; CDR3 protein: CASSSWVAGTQETQYF
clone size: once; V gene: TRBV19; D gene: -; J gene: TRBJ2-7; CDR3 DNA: TGTGCCAGTAAAATGGGGGCCTCCTACGAGCAGTACTTC; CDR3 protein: CASKMGASYEQYF
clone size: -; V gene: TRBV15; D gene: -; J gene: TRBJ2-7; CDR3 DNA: TGTGCCACCAGCAGAGTTGGCTCCTACTACGAGCAGTACTTC; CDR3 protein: CATSRVGSYYEQYF
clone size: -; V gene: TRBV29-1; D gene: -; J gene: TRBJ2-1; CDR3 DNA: TGCAGCGTTGAACCACAGGGTTTGGGGGCCATTCTAAATGAGCAGTTCTTC; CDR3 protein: CSVEPQGLGAILNEQFF
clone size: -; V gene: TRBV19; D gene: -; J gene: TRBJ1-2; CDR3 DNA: TGTGCCAGTAATATACAGGGCCTCTATGGCTACACCTTC; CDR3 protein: CASNIQGLYGYTF
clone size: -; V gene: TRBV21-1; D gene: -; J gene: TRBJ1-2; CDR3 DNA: TGTGCCAGCAGCAAAGAGGGGCCAGGGCTAACCGGCTACACCTTC; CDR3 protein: CASSKEGPGLTGYTF
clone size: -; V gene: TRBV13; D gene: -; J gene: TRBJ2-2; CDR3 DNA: TGTGCCAGCAGCTTAGGAGGGACATTAAACACCGGGGAGCTGTTTTTT; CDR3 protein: CASSLGGTLNTGELFF
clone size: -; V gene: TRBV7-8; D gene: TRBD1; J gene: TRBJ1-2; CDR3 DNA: TGTGCCAGCAGTCCCGGGACAGGGCCATGGTCGGATGGCTACACCTTC; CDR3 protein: CASSPGTGPWSDGYTF
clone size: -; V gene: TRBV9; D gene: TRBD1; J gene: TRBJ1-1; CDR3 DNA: TGTGCCAGCAGCGCGGGACAGGGCCTGAACACTGAAGCTTTCTTT; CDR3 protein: CASSAGQGLNTEAFF
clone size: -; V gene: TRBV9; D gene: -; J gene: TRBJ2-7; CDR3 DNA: TGTGCCAGCAGCGTAGAGGACGGGACCTACGAGCAGTACTTC; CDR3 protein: CASSVEDGTYEQYF
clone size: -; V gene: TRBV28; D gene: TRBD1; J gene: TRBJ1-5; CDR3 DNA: TGTGCCAGCAGTTTCTATCAAATTACAGGGGCGGGTCAGCCCCAGCATTTT; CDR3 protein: CASSFYQITGAGQPQHF
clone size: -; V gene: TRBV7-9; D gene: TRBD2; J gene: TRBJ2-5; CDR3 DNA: TGTGCCAGCACCTCACTAGCGGGAGGGGGAGAGACCCAGTACTTC; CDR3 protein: CASTSLAGGGETQYF
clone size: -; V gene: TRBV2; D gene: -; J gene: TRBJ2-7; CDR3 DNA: TGTGCCAGCATGGGTAGGAGGAGGACATCAAACTTC; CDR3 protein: CASMGRRRTSNF
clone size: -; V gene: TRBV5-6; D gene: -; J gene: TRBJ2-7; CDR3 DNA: TGTGCCAGCAGCCTGGTATCCTCCTACGAGCAGTACTTC; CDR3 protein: CASSLVSSYEQYF
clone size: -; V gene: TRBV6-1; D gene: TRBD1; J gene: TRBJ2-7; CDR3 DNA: TGTGCCAGCAGTCGTCCCAGGGGGCCGGGGGAGCAGTACTTC; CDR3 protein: CASSRPRGPGEQYF
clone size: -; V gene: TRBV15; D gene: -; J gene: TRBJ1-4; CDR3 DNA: TGTGCCACCAACGACAGACACATTAATGAAAAACTGTTTTTT; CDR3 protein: CATNDRHINEKLFF
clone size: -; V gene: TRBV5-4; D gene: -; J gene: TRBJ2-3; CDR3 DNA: TGTGCCAGCAGCTTAACTGGGGTTTGGACAGATACGCAGTATTTT; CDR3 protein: CASSLTGVWTDTQYF
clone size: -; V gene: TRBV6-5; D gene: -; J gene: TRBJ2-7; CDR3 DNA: TGTGCCAGCAGTTACCCCCCGGGCCCCTCCTACGAGCAGTACTTC; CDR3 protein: CASSYPPGPSYEQYF
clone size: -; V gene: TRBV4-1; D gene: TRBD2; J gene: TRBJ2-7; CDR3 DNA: TGCGCCAGCAGCCAAAGAGCGGGAGGGAGATCCTACGAGCAGTACTTC; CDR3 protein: CASSQRAGGRSYEQYF
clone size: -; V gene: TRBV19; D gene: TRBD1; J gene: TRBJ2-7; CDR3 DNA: TGTGCCAGTAGTATAGGGACAGGGTACTCCTACGAGCAGTACTTC; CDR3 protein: CASSIGTGYSYEQYF
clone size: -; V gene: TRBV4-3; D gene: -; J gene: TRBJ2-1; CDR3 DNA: TGCGCCAGCAGCCTGGTCTTCAGGACACCTTACAATGAGCAGTTCTTC; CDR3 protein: CASSLVFRTPYNEQFF
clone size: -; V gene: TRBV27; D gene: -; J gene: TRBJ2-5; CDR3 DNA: TGTGCCAGCAAACAGGGGACTTACCAAGAGACCCAGTACTTC; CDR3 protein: CASKQGTYQETQYF